This T cell receptor beta chain was identified in a study of cytomegalovirus exposure and HLA in healthy donors listed by TCRdb under 2017. About the full investigation: An earlier analysis of 550 to 700 of the donors reported approximately 270 Gb of sequence data and around 110 million unique TCR beta sequences from about 200 million T cells. Every discovery cohort repertoire had been produced on one sequencing platform. In a later genetic analysis, genome-wide SNP genotypes for about 65% of the roughly 700 donors were used, and that subset was treated as a discovery cohort. A later analysis re-examined previously published TCR beta repertoires from more than 600 donors and added high-resolution HLA genotyping to investigate patterns of TCR occurrence. About 320 gigabases of sequencing data and roughly 90 million unique TCR sequences were included in an early release covering several hundred HLA-typed donors. Donor age, sex, ethnicity and CMV serostatus were collected together with the repertoire data. To predict cytomegalovirus infection status, the study combined high-throughput TCR immunosequencing, statistical association of individual TCRs with disease status, and machine learning. Because of strong linkage in the cohort, roughly 5 DR-DQ haplotypes were treated as single units for association and clustering. To decide whether each TCR beta V gene segment behaved as functional or pseudogenic, an earlier analysis of approximately 600 of the donors relied on high-throughput TCR beta sequencing. The study profiled the T cell repertoires of 666 subjects by immunosequencing and related them to cytomegalovirus serostatus. The study was designed to test whether signatures of past pathogen exposure could be identified by cataloging public T cell receptors. Of the 300 to 400 genotyped donors, 65% to 90% fell in the genetic ancestry cluster associated with self-reported Caucasian donors. Typing coverage varied by locus: about 629-640 donors for A, B, C, DRB1 and DQB1; roughly 520 for DQA1; more than 600 for DPA1; roughly 450 for DPB1. Rather than using new phenotypic data, the later analysis identified candidate immune exposures from TCR beta sequences and from how often those sequences occurred across donors. In addition to the first cohort of 650 to 800 subjects, a separate validation cohort of 120 different subjects was used. On average, roughly 250,000 unique TCR beta nucleotide sequences were sequenced per donor among about 400 genotyped donors of the cohort, with roughly 18% of those sequences being non-productive. HLA typing included class I and class II loci at four-digit resolution. Summary of the overall study and its limitations: In vitro tests confirmed that a few of the cytomegalovirus-associated TCR beta chains recognize cytomegalovirus antigens. While some public TCRs were present in many individuals, most TCR sequences turned up only very rarely across donors. Most CMV-associated TCR beta chains appeared to be HLA-restricted in a later analysis, and the HLA associations seemed to be driven largely by CMV exposure. An earlier analysis of approximately 590 of the donors showed that most TCR beta V segments appeared in productive rearrangements either about 87% or about 30% of the time, which broadly matched IMGT annotations. Only TCR beta chains were sequenced in this cohort, and the absence of alpha or paired-chain data limited detectable features. A later analysis associated 15,000 or so TCR beta sequences with specific HLA alleles at a false discovery rate of 0.05. CMV serostatus was the only immune exposure information available for the cohort. Cytomegalovirus status was reported to be diagnosed by the classifier with high specificity and sensitivity in both the original and validation cohorts. In a later analysis, TCR association rates were found to vary across HLA loci, with the most associated TCRs seen for DRB1 alleles and the fewest for HLA-C alleles. A further reported finding was that TCR beta sequences accurately predicted the HLA-A and HLA-B alleles for most subjects in the first cohort. Presence/absence analyses assumed roughly uniform sequencing depth across donors, an assumption that may not hold. When HLA alleles, especially DR and DQ, strongly co-occurred, TCR associations were difficult to assign to individual alleles. Because some donors lacked HLA typing at each locus, the association tests relied only on the typed subset. It was suggested by the authors that the approach could potentially be generalized to other disease states and immunological phenotypes. Linkage disequilibrium might explain the correlated functional status among segregating V segments, but an unknown experimental factor could not be ruled out. In a later analysis, HLA-associated TCR beta chains were found to be more clonally expanded and to have lower generation probabilities than equally common non-associated chains. In a later genetic analysis, fewer N-insertions in productive TCRs were reported among donors in an Asian-associated ancestry cluster than the roughly 710-donor mean. A later analysis reported that several top co-occurrence clusters appeared linked to parvovirus B19, influenza, CMV and Epstein-Barr virus. About 15 rarely observed V segments, including chromosome 9 orphons, were excluded from the earlier analysis of approximately 500 of the donors because counts were too low. In the study, some 160 TCR beta chains were listed as associated with cytomegalovirus. Because the 87-base-pair reads could not distinguish some IMGT-functional V segments, including TRBV6-2 and TRBV6-3, those segments were excluded. A cluster of highly shared sequence variants was judged likely to represent a technical artifact of the sequencing pipeline. A later genetic analysis associated a missense DCLRE1C variant with V-gene and J-gene trimming of TCR beta chains, and an independent cohort replicated the association.

The cohort comprised around 690 healthy bone marrow donors. Cohort members were all nominally healthy when sampled, although unrecorded immune exposures were likely present. CMV serostatus was recorded as positive for around 300 and negative for about 55% of the 666 cohort members, whereas no CMV serostatus was recorded for the donor in question. A peripheral blood sample was provided by each donor, and peripheral blood mononuclear cells were used for TCR beta sequencing. Genomic DNA was extracted from the blood cell samples with the Qiagen DNeasy Blood Extraction Kit. The library relied on the immunoSEQ multiplex PCR assay. A mixture of 60 forward primers for TCR Vbeta segments and 13 reverse primers for TCR Jbeta segments was used in the multiplex PCR. The CDR3 region of rearranged TCR beta genes was amplified from genomic DNA by a multiplex PCR assay. On the Illumina HiSeq System, the amplified TCR beta libraries were sequenced as 87-base-pair reads. The authors processed their data as follows. In a later analysis, 80 million or so unique TCR beta chains were counted across the 500 to 700 repertoires, and some 10 million of these chains were shared by at least two donors. To remove PCR and sequencing errors, raw reads were error-corrected and collapsed into unique sequences using a nearest-neighbor algorithm that merged closely related sequences. CDR3 sequences were aligned to IMGT reference sequences to assign V, D and J gene segments. For a sequence to be retained, a match of at least six nucleotides to both a V gene segment and a J gene segment was required. A rearrangement counted as productive if the CDR3 had no stop codons and remained in frame with V and J, and every other rearrangement counted as non-productive. CDR3 was defined by IMGT convention, running from the second conserved V-encoded cysteine to the conserved J-encoded phenylalanine. The earlier analysis of about 570 of the donors excluded any sequence lacking an unambiguous match to a single V gene segment. An earlier analysis of about 590 of the donors classified V segments as functional when productive rearrangements were above 56.7% and as segregating when the standard deviation between donors was above 5%. A statistical classification framework was developed to diagnose cytomegalovirus status using the catalog of TCR beta chain sequences. A later analysis assigned V and J genes by comparing TCR nucleotide sequences with IMGT/GENE-DB human TR gene sequences. In a later analysis, CDR3 sequences and most-parsimonious VDJ recombination scenarios were assigned using the TCRdist pipeline. In a later analysis, each TCR beta chain was defined by its CDR3 amino acid sequence together with its V-gene family, and reads lacking a unique V-gene family were excluded. A later analysis removed over 500 highly shared, low-generation-probability nucleotide sequences to deal with suspected cross-contamination and a sequencing artifact. A later analysis calculated a clonal expansion index for each public chain from normalized within-repertoire ranks of inferred template counts. Generation probabilities in a later analysis came from a VDJ recombination model fitted to out-of-frame rearrangements, and those results were checked against IGoR. In a later analysis, TCR-TCR, TCR-HLA and TCR-CMV co-occurrence was scored with hypergeometric tests, and a repertoire-size bias correction was applied to TCR pairs. False discovery rates were estimated in a later analysis by permuting HLA or CMV assignments 20 times. In a later analysis, co-occurring TCRs were grouped using DBSCAN, with TCRdist sequence similarity added in when clustering inside HLA-allele-positive subsets. Co-occurrence clustering excluded repertoires with fewer than 30,000 or more than 120,000 public chains, plus five with anomalous nucleotide sharing. The immuneACCESS repertoire file appears here via TCRdb, limited to in-frame rearrangements. These files lack a portion of the clones; in checked studies, under half of the deficit traces to unresolved V genes, and the cause of the others is not known. The DNA was the basis for D and trimming; V, J and clone size are from that table. The sample data list about 130,000 clones, and 55% to 75% of these were observed just once. Approximately 2.9% of the sample belongs to the ten largest clones.

As for this clone: Its cognate antigen has yet to be identified. Base qualities are not at hand, and no much larger clone is one base apart.

The CDR3 contains 15 residues, cysteine and phenylalanine counted. Here the CDR3 DNA is all that survives: 45 bases in frame from base 1. A distance of 9 bases separates the germline ends of V and J, which lose 2 bases and 2 bases respectively. Per the germline V gene, SGHVS is the CDR1 and FNYEAQ is the CDR2. Sequencing input: PBMCs. The receptor's source is a human donor in good health. The chain couples TRBV7-6 to TRBJ1-4; TRBD1 is perhaps the D gene, given 6 matching bases. The CDR3 reads CASSLRGGTNEKLFF. DNA sequence: TGTGCCAGCAGCTTACGGGGGGGCACTAATGAAAAACTGTTTTTT.